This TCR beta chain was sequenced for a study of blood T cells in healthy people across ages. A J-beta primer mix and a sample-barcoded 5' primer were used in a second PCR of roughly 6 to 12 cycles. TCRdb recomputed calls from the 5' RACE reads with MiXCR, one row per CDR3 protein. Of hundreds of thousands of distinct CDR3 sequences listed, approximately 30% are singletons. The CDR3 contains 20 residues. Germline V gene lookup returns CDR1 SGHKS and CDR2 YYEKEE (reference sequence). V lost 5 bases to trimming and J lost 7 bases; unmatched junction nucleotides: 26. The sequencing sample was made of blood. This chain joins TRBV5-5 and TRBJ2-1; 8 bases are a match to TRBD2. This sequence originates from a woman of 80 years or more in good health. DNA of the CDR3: TGTGCCAGCAGTTGGAGGGAGGGGGGACTAGTCGCCGGCCTAAAGAATGAGCAGTTCTTC. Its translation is CASSWREGGLVAGLKNEQFF.